This record concerns one T cell receptor (beta chain) sequence. This record belongs to a study of blood T cell repertoires in COVID-19. Produced via immunoSEQ multiplex PCR; TCRdb's table is partial and in-frame only. The table includes some 320,000 clones, under 90% detected once. Ages ranged from about 18 to 89 years, with residence in approximately 23 US areas. CDR1 SNHLY and CDR2 FYNNEI come from the germline V gene. Germline trimming cut 3 bases from V and 7 bases from J; bases unmatched to any gene: 13. This CDR3 is built from 17 residues. Source material: PBMCs or T cells enriched from blood (not recorded which). The chain recombines TRBV2 with TRBJ2-1, with 9 bases identical to TRBD2. The TCR was taken from a woman between 45 and 60 years old who had been exposed to COVID-19. CDR3 bases: TGTGCCAGCAGTGAGTGGCTAGCGGGGCATAGAGGGAATGAGCAGTTCTTC. This gives the protein CASSEWLAGHRGNEQFF.